The clone carrying this TCR beta chain has only a few counts. Its antigen remains unknown. TCRdb called the 5' RACE reads again in MiXCR, with one record for every CDR3 protein. The profile shows about 68,000 distinct CDR3 sequences, 16% of them singletons. The record originates from a study of T-cell memory formation after mild COVID-19. Study results and caveats: Most CD4+ clones that shrank were in CM and EM, while CD8+ ones turned up in EMRA. The authors did not confirm SARS-CoV-2 specificity of second-wave clones peaking day 37.

Germline V gene data show CDR1 as SQVTM and CDR2 as ANQGSEA. The CDR3 extends over 14 amino acids. Trimming left V 4 bases short and J 3 bases short, with 16 bases between. Material for sequencing was PBMCs or a T cell subset sorted from them (not recorded which). The chain has TRBV29-1 and TRBJ2-7, with D possibly TRBD2 on 5 matching bases. The receptor's source is an adult woman who had mild COVID-19 (a few samples of this study predate the infection). Cell type and time point are not known. CDR3 amino acids: CSVVLGGPNYEQYF. In DNA, the CDR3 is TGCAGCGTTGTTCTCGGAGGACCCAACTACGAGCAGTACTTC.